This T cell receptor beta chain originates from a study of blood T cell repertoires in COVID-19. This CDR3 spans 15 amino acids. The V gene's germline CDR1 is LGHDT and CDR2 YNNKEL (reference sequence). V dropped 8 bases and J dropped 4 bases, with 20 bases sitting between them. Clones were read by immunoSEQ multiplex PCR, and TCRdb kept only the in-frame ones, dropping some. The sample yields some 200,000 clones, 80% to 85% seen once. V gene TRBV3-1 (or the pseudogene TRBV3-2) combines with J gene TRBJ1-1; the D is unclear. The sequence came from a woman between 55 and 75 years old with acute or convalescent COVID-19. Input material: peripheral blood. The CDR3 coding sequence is TGTGCCAGCCGAGAATCGATGATACGGAGCACTGAAGCTTTCTTT. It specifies CASRESMIRSTEAFF.